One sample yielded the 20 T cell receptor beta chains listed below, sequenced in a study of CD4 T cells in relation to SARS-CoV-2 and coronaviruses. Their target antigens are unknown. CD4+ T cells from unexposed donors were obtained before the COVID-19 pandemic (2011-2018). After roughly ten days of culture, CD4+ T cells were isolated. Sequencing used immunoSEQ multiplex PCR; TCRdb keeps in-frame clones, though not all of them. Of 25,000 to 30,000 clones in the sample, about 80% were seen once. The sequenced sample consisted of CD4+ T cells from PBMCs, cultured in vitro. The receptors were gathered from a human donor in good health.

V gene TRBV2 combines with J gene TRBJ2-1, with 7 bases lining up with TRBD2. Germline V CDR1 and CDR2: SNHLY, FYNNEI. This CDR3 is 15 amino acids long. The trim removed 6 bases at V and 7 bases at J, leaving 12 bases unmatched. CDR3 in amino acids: CASRIERDGRNEQFF. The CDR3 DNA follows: TGTGCCAGCAGGATTGAGCGGGATGGGAGGAATGAGCAGTTCTTC.

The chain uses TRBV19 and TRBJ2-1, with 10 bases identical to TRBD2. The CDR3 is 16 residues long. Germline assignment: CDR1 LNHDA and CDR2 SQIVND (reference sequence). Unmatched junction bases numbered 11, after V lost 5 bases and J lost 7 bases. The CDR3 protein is CASSPGTSVARNEQFF. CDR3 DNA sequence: TGTGCCAGTAGTCCAGGGACTAGCGTCGCGAGGAATGAGCAGTTCTTC.

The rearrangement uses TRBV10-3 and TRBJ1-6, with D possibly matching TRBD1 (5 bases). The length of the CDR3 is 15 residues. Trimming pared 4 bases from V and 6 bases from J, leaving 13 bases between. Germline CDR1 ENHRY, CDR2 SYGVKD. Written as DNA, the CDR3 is TGTGCCATCAGTGTCCGCGGGACTTCTAATTCACCCCTCCACTTT. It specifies CAISVRGTSNSPLHF.

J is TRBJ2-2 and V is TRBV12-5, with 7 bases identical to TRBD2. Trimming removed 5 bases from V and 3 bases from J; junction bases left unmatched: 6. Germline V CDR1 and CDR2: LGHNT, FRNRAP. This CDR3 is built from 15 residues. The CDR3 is CASGQGLLDTGELFF. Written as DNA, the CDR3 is TGTGCTAGTGGTCAGGGACTACTGGACACCGGGGAGCTGTTTTTT.

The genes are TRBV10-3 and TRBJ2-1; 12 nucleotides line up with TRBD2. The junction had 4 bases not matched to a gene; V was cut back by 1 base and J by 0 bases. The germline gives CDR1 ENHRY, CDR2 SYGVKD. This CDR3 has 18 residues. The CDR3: CAISELGLAGSSYNEQFF. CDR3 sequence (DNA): TGTGCCATCAGTGAGTTGGGACTAGCGGGCAGCTCCTACAATGAGCAGTTCTTC.

CDR3 sequence: CSVDTLNYGYTF. For the CDR3, the DNA is TGCAGCGTCGACACTTTAAACTATGGCTACACCTTC. The rearrangement links TRBV29-1 to TRBJ1-2, with D unclear. The CDR3 is made up of 12 amino acids. Trimming shortened V by 6 bases and J by 2 bases, and 10 bases separated the two germline ends. CDR1 is SQVTM, CDR2 ANQGSEA, per germline.

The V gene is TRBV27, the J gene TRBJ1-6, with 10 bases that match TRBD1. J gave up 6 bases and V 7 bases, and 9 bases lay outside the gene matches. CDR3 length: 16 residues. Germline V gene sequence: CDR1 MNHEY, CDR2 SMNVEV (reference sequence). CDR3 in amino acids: CASTLRGQGSNSPLHF. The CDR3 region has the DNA TGTGCCAGCACCCTACGGGGACAGGGGTCTAATTCACCCCTCCACTTT.

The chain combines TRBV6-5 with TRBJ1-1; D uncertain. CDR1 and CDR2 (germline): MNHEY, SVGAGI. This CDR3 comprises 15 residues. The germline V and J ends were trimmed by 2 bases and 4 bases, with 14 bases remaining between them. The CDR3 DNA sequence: TGTGCCAGCAGTTACAAGGTACTGCTGGGCACTGAAGCTTTCTTT. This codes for CASSYKVLLGTEAFF.

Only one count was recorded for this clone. CDR3 residues: CASSRDRGTDTQYF. CDR3 sequence (DNA): TGTGCCAGCAGCCGGGACAGGGGCACAGATACGCAGTATTTT. The V call is TRBV5-5, the J call TRBJ2-3, with TRBD1 identical over 9 bases. Trimming at V came to 4 bases and at J to 1 base, leaving 1 base not matched to a gene. CDR1 is SGHKS and CDR2 is YYEKEE in the germline V gene (reference sequence). This CDR3 region has 14 residues. The variable domain in full, with the rest retrieved from reference TRBV5-5 and TRBJ2-3, is DAGVTQSPTHLIKTRGQQVTLRCSPISGHKSVSWYQQVLGQGPQFIFQYYEKEERGRGNFPDRFSARQFPNYSSELNVNALLLGDSALYLCASSRDRGTDTQYFGPGTRLTVL.

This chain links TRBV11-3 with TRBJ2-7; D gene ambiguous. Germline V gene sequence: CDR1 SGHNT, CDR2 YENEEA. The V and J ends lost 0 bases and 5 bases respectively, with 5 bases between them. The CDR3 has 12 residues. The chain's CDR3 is CASSLDMHEQYF. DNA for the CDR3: TGTGCCAGCAGCTTAGACATGCACGAGCAGTACTTC.

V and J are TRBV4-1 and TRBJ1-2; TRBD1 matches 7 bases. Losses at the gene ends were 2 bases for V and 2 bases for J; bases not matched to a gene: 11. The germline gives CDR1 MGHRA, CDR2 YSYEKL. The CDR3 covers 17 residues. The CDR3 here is CASSQPRTGVKNYGYTF. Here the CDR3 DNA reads TGCGCCAGCAGCCAACCTCGTACAGGGGTGAAGAACTATGGCTACACCTTC.

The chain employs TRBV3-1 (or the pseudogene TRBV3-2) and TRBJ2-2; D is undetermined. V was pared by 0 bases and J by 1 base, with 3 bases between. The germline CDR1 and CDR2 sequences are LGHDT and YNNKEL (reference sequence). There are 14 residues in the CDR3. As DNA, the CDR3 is TGTGCCAGCAGCCAAGAGGTGAACACCGGGGAGCTGTTTTTT. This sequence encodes CASSQEVNTGELFF.

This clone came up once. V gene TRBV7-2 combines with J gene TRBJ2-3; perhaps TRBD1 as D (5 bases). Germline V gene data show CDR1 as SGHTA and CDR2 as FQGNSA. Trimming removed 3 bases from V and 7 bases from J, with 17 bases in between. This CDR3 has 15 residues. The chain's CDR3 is CASSFGVGPLYTQYF. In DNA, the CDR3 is TGTGCCAGCAGCTTTGGTGTGGGGCCTTTATATACGCAGTATTTT.

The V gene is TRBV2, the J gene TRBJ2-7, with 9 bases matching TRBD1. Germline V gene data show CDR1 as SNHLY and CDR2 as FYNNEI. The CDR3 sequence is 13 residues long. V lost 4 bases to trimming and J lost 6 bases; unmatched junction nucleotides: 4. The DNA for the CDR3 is TGTGCCAGCAGTGGACAGGGGGAGTTCGAGCAGTACTTC. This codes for CASSGQGEFEQYF.

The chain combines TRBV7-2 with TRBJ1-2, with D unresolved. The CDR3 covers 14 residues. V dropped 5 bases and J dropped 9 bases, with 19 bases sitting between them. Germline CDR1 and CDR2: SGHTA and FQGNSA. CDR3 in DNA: TGTGCCAGCAGCGGGATGAGGGCCCCCCGCAGCTACACCTTC. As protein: CASSGMRAPRSYTF.

The CDR3 here is CATSRGQSRLHNEQFF. CDR3 nucleotides: TGTGCCACCAGCAGAGGACAAAGTAGACTCCACAATGAGCAGTTCTTC. The chain is built from TRBV15 and TRBJ2-1; D is unclear. The germline V and J ends were trimmed by 1 base and 5 bases, with 15 bases remaining between them. This CDR3 is 16 amino acids long. CDR1 LNHNV and CDR2 YYDKDF come from the germline V gene (reference sequence).

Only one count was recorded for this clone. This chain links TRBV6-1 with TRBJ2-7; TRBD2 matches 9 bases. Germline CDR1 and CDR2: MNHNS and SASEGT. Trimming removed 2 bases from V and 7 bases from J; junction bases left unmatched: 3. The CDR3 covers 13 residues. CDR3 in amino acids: CASSESGRFEQYF. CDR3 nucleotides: TGTGCCAGCAGTGAAAGCGGGAGGTTTGAGCAGTACTTC.

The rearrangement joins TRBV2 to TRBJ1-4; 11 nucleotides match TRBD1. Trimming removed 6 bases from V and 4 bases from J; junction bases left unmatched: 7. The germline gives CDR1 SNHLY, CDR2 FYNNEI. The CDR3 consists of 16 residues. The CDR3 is CASSRTGGAGNEKLFF. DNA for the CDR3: TGTGCCAGCAGCAGGACAGGGGGCGCGGGTAATGAAAAACTGTTTTTT.

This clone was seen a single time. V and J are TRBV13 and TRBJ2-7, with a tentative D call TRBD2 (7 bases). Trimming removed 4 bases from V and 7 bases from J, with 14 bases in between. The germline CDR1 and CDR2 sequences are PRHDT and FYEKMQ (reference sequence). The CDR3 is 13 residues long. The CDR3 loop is CASSSWTAGEQYF. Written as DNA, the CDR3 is TGTGCCAGCAGCTCCTGGACAGCGGGGGAGCAGTACTTC.

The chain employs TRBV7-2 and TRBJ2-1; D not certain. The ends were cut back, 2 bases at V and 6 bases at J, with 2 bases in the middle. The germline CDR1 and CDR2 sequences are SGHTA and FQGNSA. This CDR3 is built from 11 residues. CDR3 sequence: CASSLFNEQFF. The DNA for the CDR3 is TGTGCCAGCAGCTTATTCAATGAGCAGTTCTTC.